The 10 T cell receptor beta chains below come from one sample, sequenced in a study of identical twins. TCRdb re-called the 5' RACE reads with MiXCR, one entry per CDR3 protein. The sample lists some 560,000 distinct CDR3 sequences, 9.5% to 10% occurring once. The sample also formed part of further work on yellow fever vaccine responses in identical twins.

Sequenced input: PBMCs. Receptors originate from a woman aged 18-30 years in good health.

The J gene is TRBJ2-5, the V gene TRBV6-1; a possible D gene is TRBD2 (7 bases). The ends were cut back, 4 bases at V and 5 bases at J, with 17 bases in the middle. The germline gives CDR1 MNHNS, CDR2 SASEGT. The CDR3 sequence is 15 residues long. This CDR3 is CASSALGGARETQYF. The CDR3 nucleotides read TGTGCCAGCAGTGCGCTTGGGGGGGCCAGGGAGACCCAGTACTTC.

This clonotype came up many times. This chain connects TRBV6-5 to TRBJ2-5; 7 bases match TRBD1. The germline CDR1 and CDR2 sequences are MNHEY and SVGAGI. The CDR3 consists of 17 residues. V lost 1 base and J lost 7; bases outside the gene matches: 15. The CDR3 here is CASSYWQGDLIKGTQYF. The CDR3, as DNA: TGTGCCAGCAGTTACTGGCAGGGGGACCTAATTAAGGGGACCCAGTACTTC.

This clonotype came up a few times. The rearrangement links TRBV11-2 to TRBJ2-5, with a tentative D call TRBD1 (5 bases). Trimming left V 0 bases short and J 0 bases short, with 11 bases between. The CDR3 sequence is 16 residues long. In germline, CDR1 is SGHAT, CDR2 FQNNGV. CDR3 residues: CASSLEVAGNQETQYF. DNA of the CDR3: TGTGCCAGCAGCTTAGAGGTCGCAGGGAACCAAGAGACCCAGTACTTC.

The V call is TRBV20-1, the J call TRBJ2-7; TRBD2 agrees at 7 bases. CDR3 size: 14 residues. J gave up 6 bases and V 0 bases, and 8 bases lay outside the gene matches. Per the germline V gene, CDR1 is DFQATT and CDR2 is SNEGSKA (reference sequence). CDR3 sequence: CSARDLAGVGEQYF. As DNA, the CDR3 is TGCAGTGCTAGAGATTTGGCGGGAGTGGGCGAGCAGTACTTC.

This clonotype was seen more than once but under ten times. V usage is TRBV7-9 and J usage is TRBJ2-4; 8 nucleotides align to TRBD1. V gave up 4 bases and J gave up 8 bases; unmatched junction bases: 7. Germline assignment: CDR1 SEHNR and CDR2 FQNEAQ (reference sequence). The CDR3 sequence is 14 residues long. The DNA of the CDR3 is TGTGCCAGCAGCTCGGGACAGGTGGACTACATTCAGTACTTC. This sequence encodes CASSSGQVDYIQYF.

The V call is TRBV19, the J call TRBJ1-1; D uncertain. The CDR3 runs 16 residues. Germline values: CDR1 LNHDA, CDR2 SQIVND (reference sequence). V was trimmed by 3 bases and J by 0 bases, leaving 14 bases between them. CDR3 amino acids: CASSITWAELNTEAFF. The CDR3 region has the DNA TGTGCCAGTAGTATTACTTGGGCCGAATTGAACACTGAAGCTTTCTTT.

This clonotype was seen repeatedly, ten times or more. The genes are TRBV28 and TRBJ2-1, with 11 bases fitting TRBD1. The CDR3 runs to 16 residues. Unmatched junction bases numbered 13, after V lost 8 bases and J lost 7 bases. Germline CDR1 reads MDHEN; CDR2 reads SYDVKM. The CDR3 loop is CASSPYRDRGTNEQFF. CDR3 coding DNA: TGTGCCAGCTCGCCCTACCGGGACAGGGGGACGAATGAGCAGTTCTTC.

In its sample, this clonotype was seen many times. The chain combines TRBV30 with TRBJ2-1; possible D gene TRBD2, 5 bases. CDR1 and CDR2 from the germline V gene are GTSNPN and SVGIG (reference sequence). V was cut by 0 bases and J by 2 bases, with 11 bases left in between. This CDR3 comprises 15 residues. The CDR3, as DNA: TGTGCCTGGAGTGTTTCCGGGGTAGCCTACAATGAGCAGTTCTTC. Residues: CAWSVSGVAYNEQFF.

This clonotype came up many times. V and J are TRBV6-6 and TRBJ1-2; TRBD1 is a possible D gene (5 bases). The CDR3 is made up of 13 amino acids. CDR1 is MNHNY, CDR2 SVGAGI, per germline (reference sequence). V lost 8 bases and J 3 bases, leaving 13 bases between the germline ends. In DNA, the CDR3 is TGTGCCAGCGAGGGGCAGACTTACTATGGCTACACCTTC. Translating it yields CASEGQTYYGYTF.

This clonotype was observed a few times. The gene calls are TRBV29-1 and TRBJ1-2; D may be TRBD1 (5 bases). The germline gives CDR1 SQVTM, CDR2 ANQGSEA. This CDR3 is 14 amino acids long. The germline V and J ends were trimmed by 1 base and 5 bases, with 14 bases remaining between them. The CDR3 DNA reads TGCAGCGTTGAAGGGCAGGGCCTCTTTTATGGCTACACCTTC. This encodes CSVEGQGLFYGYTF.